This TCR beta chain is from a study of identical twins. The V gene's germline CDR1 is MNHEY and CDR2 SMNVEV (reference sequence). The CDR3 runs to 15 residues. Trimming took off 4 bases at V and 7 bases at J, with 19 bases between the two ends. TCRdb re-analysed the 5' RACE reads in MiXCR, keeping a single row per CDR3 protein. The sample records over 600,000 distinct CDR3 sequences, 21% being singletons. Another study also made use of these data, one on T cells expressing NK-cell markers.

This rearrangement joins TRBV27 to TRBJ1-1, with D maybe TRBD1 (6 bases). The specimen was PBMCs. The TCR sequence derives from a woman aged 18 to 35 in good health. The CDR3 DNA sequence: TGTGCCAGCAGTTGGGCAGCGGGGGGCGAAGATGAAGCTTTCTTT. This gives the protein CASSWAAGGEDEAFF.